The rows below give T cell receptor beta chains drawn from one sample of a study of PD-1 blockade in classical Hodgkin lymphoma. The assay was immunoSEQ multiplex PCR, and TCRdb's table has in-frame clones only and misses some. The data contain 11,000 or so clones, 85% of them singletons. Sequencing was performed on CD8+ T cells from blood, taken before the fourth cycle of nivolumab. Every receptor here comes from a human donor with classical Hodgkin lymphoma. The donor label of this sample is uncertain. Each CDR3 is given with its conserved first and last residue. The D gene is left open where the match is weak. Rows give clone size only sometimes, using once, few, many, or a class for an expanded clone.

j_call clone_size d_call cdr3_length v_call cdr3_aa cdr3_nt
TRBJ2-7 . . 15 TRBV7-8 CASSSSDSPPYEQYF TGTGCCAGCAGCTCCTCGGACAGCCCGCCTTACGAGCAGTACTTC
TRBJ2-4 . . 16 TRBV5-6 CASSLDTTLAKNIQYF TGTGCCAGCAGCTTGGATACGACACTAGCCAAAAACATTCAGTACTTC
TRBJ2-7 . . 15 TRBV6-4 CASSEKVSGPYEQYF TGTGCCAGCAGTGAGAAGGTTAGCGGCCCCTACGAGCAGTACTTC
TRBJ2-7 . . 12 TRBV6-5 CASSQLAREQYF TGTGCCAGCAGTCAACTAGCCCGCGAGCAGTACTTC
TRBJ1-1 . . 14 TRBV5-6 CASILAAPNTEAFF TGTGCCAGCATCCTTGCGGCACCGAACACTGAAGCTTTCTTT
TRBJ2-7 . . 10 TRBV6-1 CASSEYEQYF TGTGCCAGCAGTGAATACGAGCAGTACTTC
TRBJ2-5 . . 16 TRBV23-1 CASSQSPPKRGETQYF TGCGCCAGCAGTCAATCTCCACCCAAGCGCGGAGAGACCCAGTACTTC
TRBJ2-7 . TRBD1 13 TRBV6-1 CASSARGPYEQYF TGTGCCAGCAGTGCCAGGGGGCCCTACGAGCAGTACTTC
TRBJ1-1 . . 14 TRBV4-3 CASSQGGRNTEAFF TGCGCCAGCAGCCAAGGCGGGCGGAACACTGAAGCTTTCTTT
TRBJ2-7 . . 15 TRBV4-1 CASSQEAGRSYEQYF TGCGCCAGCAGCCAAGAGGCAGGGCGCTCCTACGAGCAGTACTTC
TRBJ1-4 . . 18 TRBV7-9 CASSPKVSGAWTNEKLFF TGTGCCAGCAGCCCGAAGGTGTCGGGGGCGTGGACTAATGAAAAACTGTTTTTT
TRBJ1-6 . . 16 TRBV5-6 CASSLSVDGRASPLHF TGTGCCAGCAGCTTGTCGGTGGACGGACGAGCTTCACCCCTCCACTTT
TRBJ2-2 once . 13 TRBV6-1 CALSPQTAGELFF TGTGCCCTTAGTCCCCAAACCGCCGGGGAGCTGTTTTTT
TRBJ2-7 . . 13 TRBV10-2 CASMSAEFGEQYF TGCGCCAGCATGTCGGCCGAATTCGGAGAGCAGTACTTC
TRBJ1-1 . . 13 TRBV2 CASSDIGYPEAFF TGTGCCAGCAGTGATATAGGTTACCCTGAAGCTTTCTTT
TRBJ1-3 . TRBD1 16 TRBV6-5 CASSSRTGESGNTIYF TGTGCCAGCAGTTCCAGGACAGGGGAGTCTGGAAACACCATATATTTT
TRBJ2-5 . TRBD2 14 TRBV7-2 CASSLLAGQETQYF TGTGCCAGCAGCTTACTAGCGGGTCAAGAGACCCAGTACTTC
TRBJ2-1 . . 15 TRBV27 CASSRSAGSYNEQFF TGTGCCAGCAGCCGCTCCGCGGGCTCCTACAATGAGCAGTTCTTC
TRBJ2-1 once . 14 TRBV7-9 CASSFLTSGNEQFF TGTGCCAGCAGCTTTTTGACTAGTGGCAATGAGCAGTTCTTC
TRBJ2-7 . TRBD2 13 TRBV2 CASRGLAVYEQYF TGTGCCAGCAGGGGACTAGCGGTCTACGAGCAGTACTTC
TRBJ2-3 . . 16 TRBV7-9 CASSAAIRLGTDTQYF TGTGCCAGCAGCGCGGCAATTCGGCTCGGCACAGATACGCAGTATTTT